These 26 T cell receptor beta chains were sequenced from one sample in a study of cytomegalovirus exposure and HLA in healthy donors. The method was immunoSEQ multiplex PCR; TCRdb's version includes in-frame clones alone and lacks a portion of them. The table has a few hundred thousand clones, just over 85% seen once; the top ten hold around 1%. The sequenced sample was PBMCs. All receptors come from a woman between 18 and 30 years old in good health and CMV-seronegative.

This chain joins TRBV28 and TRBJ2-3; 9 bases line up with TRBD2. Germline lookup yields CDR1 MDHEN and CDR2 SYDVKM. With 2 bases clipped from V and 4 bases from J, the junction kept 7 bases outside the gene matches. The CDR3 has 16 residues. CDR3 loop: CASSLTLAGLSDTQYF. In DNA form, the CDR3 reads TGTGCCAGCAGTTTAACCCTAGCGGGGTTGTCAGATACGCAGTATTTT. Supplemented by reference TRBV28 and TRBJ2-3, the full variable domain reads DVKVTQSSRYLVKRTGEKVFLECVQDMDHENMFWYRQDPGLGLRLIYFSYDVKMKEKGDIPEGYSVSREKKERFSLILESASTNQTSMYLCASSLTLAGLSDTQYFGPGTRLTVL.

Only a few counts were recorded for this clone. V usage is TRBV18 and J usage is TRBJ1-2, with D possibly being TRBD1 (6 bases). The CDR3 runs to 14 residues. Trimming cost V 2 bases and J 2 bases, with 9 bases left between them. Germline lookup yields CDR1 KGHSH and CDR2 LQKENI. This chain's CDR3 is CASSPDQGNYGYTF. Written as DNA, the CDR3 is TGTGCCAGCTCACCAGACCAGGGGAACTATGGCTACACCTTC. The variable domain in full, with the rest retrieved from reference TRBV18 and TRBJ1-2, is NAGVMQNPRHLVRRRGQEARLRCSPMKGHSHVYWYRQLPEEGLKFMVYLQKENIIDESGMPKERFSAEFPKEGPSILRIQQVVRGDSAAYFCASSPDQGNYGYTFGSGTRLTVV.

The chain employs TRBV30 and TRBJ2-7; no firm D call. Trimming removed 5 bases at V and 2 bases at J, with 7 bases between. CDR1 GTSNPN and CDR2 SVGIG come from the germline V gene (reference sequence). This CDR3 contains 11 residues. CDR3 loop: CAWGPAYEQYF. The DNA of the CDR3 is TGTGCCTGGGGGCCAGCCTACGAGCAGTACTTC.

CDR3 sequence (DNA): TGCGCCAGCAGCTTGGAGGGGAAGCAGTACTTC. Protein: CASSLEGKQYF. This chain joins TRBV5-1 and TRBJ2-5; tentatively, D is TRBD1 (5 bases). CDR1 and CDR2 from the germline V gene are SGHRS and YFSETQ. The CDR3 is made up of 11 amino acids. V lost 0 bases and J 11 bases, leaving 8 bases between the germline ends.

V gene TRBV4-1 combines with J gene TRBJ2-2; D remains unclear. The CDR3 length is 15 residues. Per the germline V gene, CDR1 is MGHRA and CDR2 is YSYEKL. V was pared by 0 bases and J by 4 bases, with 9 bases between. For the CDR3, the DNA is TGCGCCAGCAGCCAAGATAGAACAGCCACCGGGGAGCTGTTTTTT. Protein product: CASSQDRTATGELFF.

A remark on this clone: This same CDR3 is encoded by further DNA sequences in the sample. The V call is TRBV6-5, the J call TRBJ2-1; 8 nucleotides line up with TRBD2. The CDR3 spans 15 residues. CDR1 is MNHEY, CDR2 SVGAGI, per germline. V trimming: 2 bases; J trimming: 0 bases; junction bases outside the gene matches: 0. CDR3 bases: TGTGCCAGCAGTTACAGCGGGAGCTCCTACAATGAGCAGTTCTTC. Encoded protein: CASSYSGSSYNEQFF.

The chain uses TRBV6-6 and TRBJ2-2; TRBD1 might be the D (5 bases). The germline V gene has CDR1 MNHNY and CDR2 SVGAGI (reference sequence). V was cut by 4 bases and J by 6 bases, with 12 bases left in between. This CDR3 region has 14 residues. The CDR3 spells CASSSDTPAGELFF. In DNA form, the CDR3 reads TGTGCCAGCAGTTCGGACACCCCGGCCGGGGAGCTGTTTTTT.

This clone occurred a few times. This rearrangement joins TRBV25-1 to TRBJ1-2; TRBD1 might be the D (5 bases). The CDR3 extends over 13 amino acids. The germline V gene encodes CDR1 MGHDK and CDR2 SYGVNS. The ends were cut back, 6 bases at V and 6 bases at J, with 14 bases in the middle. The CDR3 sequence: CASSISSGDGYTF. CDR3 coding DNA: TGTGCCAGCAGCATTTCGTCGGGGGATGGCTACACCTTC.

The chain has TRBV7-6 and TRBJ1-2, with TRBD1 identical over 7 bases. The CDR3 spans 14 residues. V trimming: 4 bases; J trimming: 8 bases; junction bases outside the gene matches: 10. Germline values: CDR1 SGHVS, CDR2 FNYEAQ. The CDR3 DNA reads TGTGCCAGCAGCTCTCGTACAGGGGCGCCCGGCTACACCTTC. It yields the protein CASSSRTGAPGYTF.

The CDR3 sequence: CASGVRGTGLVEQYF. CDR3 coding DNA: TGTGCCAGCGGCGTTAGGGGGACAGGGCTTGTCGAGCAGTACTTC. The rearrangement uses TRBV7-2 and TRBJ2-7, with 9 bases identical to TRBD1. J lost 6 bases, V lost 8 bases, and 14 bases had no gene match. The CDR3 totals 15 residues. CDR1 is SGHTA, CDR2 FQGNSA, per germline.

The genes are TRBV5-6 and TRBJ1-6, with 11 positions matching TRBD1. Germline CDR1 SGHDT, CDR2 YYEEEE. The junction had 5 bases not matched to a gene; V was cut back by 3 bases and J by 9 bases. CDR3 size: 15 residues. CDR3 amino acids: CASSWTGGEGSPLHF. Written as DNA, the CDR3 is TGTGCCAGCAGCTGGACAGGGGGCGAAGGTTCACCCCTCCACTTT.

V is TRBV28 and J is TRBJ1-1; D gene ambiguous. The V gene lost 2 bases and the J gene lost 1 base, with 14 bases spanning the gap. Looked up from germline, CDR1 is MDHEN and CDR2 is SYDVKM. The CDR3 is 16 residues long. The DNA for the CDR3 is TGTGCCAGCAGTTTACTAGGAGCTAGCGGGAACACTGAAGCTTTCTTT. It yields the protein CASSLLGASGNTEAFF.

The V and J genes are TRBV27 and TRBJ1-6; 7 positions agree with TRBD1. This CDR3 contains 15 residues. V shed 2 bases and J 7 bases; nucleotides not matched to a gene: 5. Germline V gene data show CDR1 as MNHEY and CDR2 as SMNVEV (reference sequence). Written as DNA, the CDR3 is TGTGCCAGCAGTTTACCAGGACAGGCAAATTCACCCCTCCACTTT. Protein: CASSLPGQANSPLHF.

This chain uses TRBV28 with TRBJ1-4; D is ambiguous. The CDR3 consists of 14 residues. V was cut by 4 bases and J by 7 bases, with 13 bases left in between. Germline lookup yields CDR1 MDHEN and CDR2 SYDVKM. CDR3 coding DNA: TGTGCCAGCAGTTCCAAGAGGGAGGGTGAAAAACTGTTTTTT. Translated, it gives CASSSKREGEKLFF.

CDR3 amino acids: CASSQGTGQGLGTGELFF. The CDR3, as DNA: TGCGCCAGCAGCCAAGGAACGGGACAGGGGTTGGGCACCGGGGAGCTGTTTTTT. This chain links TRBV4-3 with TRBJ2-2; the match to TRBD1 covers 10 bases. The CDR3 totals 18 residues. From germline, CDR1 is LGHNA and CDR2 YSLEER. J gave up 4 bases and V 1 base, and 9 bases lay outside the gene matches.

V gene TRBV6-6 combines with J gene TRBJ1-5; D possibly corresponds to TRBD1 (6 bases). The CDR3 runs to 14 residues. In germline, CDR1 is MNHNY, CDR2 SVGAGI (reference sequence). V shed 6 bases and J shed 0 bases, with 9 bases lying between them. The chain's CDR3 is CASSDRHSNQPQHF. DNA of the CDR3: TGTGCCAGCAGCGACAGGCATAGCAATCAGCCCCAGCATTTT.

V usage is TRBV7-9 and J usage is TRBJ2-3; possible D gene TRBD2, 5 bases. Between the trimmed V and J ends, which lost 9 bases and 4 bases, there was a span of 17 bases. The CDR3 covers 14 residues. Germline CDR1 is SEHNR and CDR2 is FQNEAQ (reference sequence). Here the CDR3 reads CASGPGVGADTQYF. CDR3 DNA: TGTGCCAGTGGCCCCGGGGTCGGCGCAGATACGCAGTATTTT.

The chain links TRBV11-2 to TRBJ2-5, with D uncertain. Germline lookup yields CDR1 SGHAT and CDR2 FQNNGV. The CDR3 sequence is 18 residues long. The V and J ends lost 5 bases and 0 bases respectively, with 22 bases between them. For the CDR3, the DNA is TGTGCCAGCAGCCTCCGCGTAGGTAGCACAAATTACCAAGAGACCCAGTACTTC. Amino acids: CASSLRVGSTNYQETQYF.

This sequence joins TRBV4-3 and TRBJ1-1, with D uncertain. With 0 bases removed from V and 6 bases from J, the gap between germline ends came to 8 bases. CDR1 and CDR2 from the germline V gene are LGHNA and YSLEER. There are 13 residues in the CDR3. CDR3 sequence reads: CASSQDQESEAFF. CDR3 DNA sequence: TGCGCCAGCAGCCAAGATCAAGAGTCTGAAGCTTTCTTT.

This clone has a handful of counts. V usage is TRBV7-2 and J usage is TRBJ1-5, with D unresolved. Germline CDR1 and CDR2: SGHTA and FQGNSA. Trimming shortened V by 3 bases and J by 4 bases, and 7 bases separated the two germline ends. The CDR3 consists of 13 residues. The CDR3 nucleotides read TGTGCCAGCAGCTTTGACGGGAATCAGCCCCAGCATTTT. Its protein product is CASSFDGNQPQHF.

V gene TRBV6-5 combines with J gene TRBJ1-2; D may be TRBD1 (5 bases). The CDR3 has 15 amino acids. Germline V CDR1 and CDR2: MNHEY, SVGAGI. The V end lost 0 bases, the J end lost 4 bases, and 12 bases lay between the germline ends. Here the CDR3 DNA reads TGTGCCAGCAGTTACTCGATGCAGGGTAGCTATGGCTACACCTTC. Encoded protein: CASSYSMQGSYGYTF.

The chain has TRBV5-1 and TRBJ2-7; maybe TRBD1 (6 bases). From germline, CDR1 is SGHRS and CDR2 YFSETQ. The CDR3 covers 16 residues. Trimming removed 3 bases at V and 0 bases at J, with 16 bases between. The CDR3 region is CASSSHTGTLSYEQYF. The DNA of the CDR3 is TGCGCCAGCAGCTCTCATACAGGGACGCTCTCCTACGAGCAGTACTTC.

This sequence joins TRBV15 and TRBJ2-3, with TRBD1 matching 9 bases. Germline V CDR1 and CDR2: LNHNV, YYDKDF (reference sequence). This CDR3 spans 16 amino acids. V lost 0 bases and J lost 9; bases outside the gene matches: 10. Here the CDR3 DNA reads TGTGCCACCAGCAGAGATTATGGGACAGGGCGAGTCACGCAGTATTTT. Residues: CATSRDYGTGRVTQYF. The whole variable domain, filled in from reference TRBV15 and TRBJ2-3, reads DAMVIQNPRYQVTQFGKPVTLSCSQTLNHNVMYWYQQKSSQAPKLLFHYYDKDFNNEADTPDNFQSRRPNTSFCFLDIRSPGLGDTAMYLCATSRDYGTGRVTQYFGPGTRLTVL.

The V and J genes are TRBV30 and TRBJ1-5, with 7 bases aligning to TRBD1. The J segment lost 2 bases and the V segment lost 1 base, leaving 14 bases of the junction unmatched. Germline V gene sequence: CDR1 GTSNPN, CDR2 SVGIG (reference sequence). The length of the CDR3 is 18 residues. The CDR3 region is CAWSEPPGQSVGNQPQHF. The CDR3, as DNA: TGTGCCTGGAGTGAACCGCCGGGACAGTCTGTGGGCAATCAGCCCCAGCATTTT.

In this sample, this clone turned up once. This chain links TRBV4-3 with TRBJ1-2; possibly TRBD1 for D (6 bases). This CDR3 has 15 residues. Trimming stripped 4 bases from V and 0 bases from J, with 12 bases between. Per the germline V gene, CDR1 is LGHNA and CDR2 is YSLEER. CDR3 sequence: CASSPADSSNYGYTF. The CDR3 bases are TGCGCCAGCAGCCCTGCGGACAGTTCTAACTATGGCTACACCTTC.

The genes are TRBV11-2 and TRBJ2-3, with a possible D match to TRBD2 (5 bases). The CDR3 sequence is 16 residues long. Germline-derived CDR1 and CDR2 are SGHAT and FQNNGV. V dropped 8 bases and J dropped 4 bases, with 22 bases sitting between them. CDR3 residues: CASGARDYAASDTQYF. The CDR3, as DNA: TGTGCCAGCGGTGCCAGAGACTACGCCGCCTCAGATACGCAGTATTTT.